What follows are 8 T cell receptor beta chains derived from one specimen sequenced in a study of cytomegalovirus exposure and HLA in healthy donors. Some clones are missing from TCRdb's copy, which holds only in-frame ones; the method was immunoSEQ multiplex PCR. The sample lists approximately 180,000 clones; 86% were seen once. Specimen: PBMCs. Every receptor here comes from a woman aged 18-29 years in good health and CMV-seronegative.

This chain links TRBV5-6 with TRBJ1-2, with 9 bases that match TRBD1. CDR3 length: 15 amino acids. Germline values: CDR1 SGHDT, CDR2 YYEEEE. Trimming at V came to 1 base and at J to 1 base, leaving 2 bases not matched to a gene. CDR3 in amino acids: CASSLPDRGNYGYTF. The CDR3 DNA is TGTGCCAGCAGCTTGCCGGACAGGGGTAACTATGGCTACACCTTC.

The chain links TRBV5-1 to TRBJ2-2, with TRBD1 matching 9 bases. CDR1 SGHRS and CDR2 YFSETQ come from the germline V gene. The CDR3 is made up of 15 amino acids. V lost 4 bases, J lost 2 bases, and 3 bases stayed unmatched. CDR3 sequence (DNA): TGCGCCAGCAGCCCACAGGGGGCAAACACCGGGGAGCTGTTTTTT. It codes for CASSPQGANTGELFF.

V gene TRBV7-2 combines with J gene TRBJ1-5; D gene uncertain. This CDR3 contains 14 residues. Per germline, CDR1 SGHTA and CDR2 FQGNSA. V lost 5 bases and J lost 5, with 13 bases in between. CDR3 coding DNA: TGTGCCAGCAGCGCCCCGGAGCTAGATCAGCCCCAGCATTTT. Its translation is CASSAPELDQPQHF.

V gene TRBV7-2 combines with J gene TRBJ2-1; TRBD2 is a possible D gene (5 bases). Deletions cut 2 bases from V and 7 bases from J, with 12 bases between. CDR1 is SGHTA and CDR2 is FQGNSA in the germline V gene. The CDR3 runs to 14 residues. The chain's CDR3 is CASSLMRVGNEQFF. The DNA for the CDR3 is TGTGCCAGCAGCTTAATGCGGGTGGGGAATGAGCAGTTCTTC. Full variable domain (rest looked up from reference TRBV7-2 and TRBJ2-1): GAGVSQSPSNKVTEKGKDVELRCDPISGHTALYWYRQSLGQGLEFLIYFQGNSAPDKSGLPSDRFSAERTGGSVSTLTIQRTQQEDSAVYLCASSLMRVGNEQFFGPGTRLTVL.

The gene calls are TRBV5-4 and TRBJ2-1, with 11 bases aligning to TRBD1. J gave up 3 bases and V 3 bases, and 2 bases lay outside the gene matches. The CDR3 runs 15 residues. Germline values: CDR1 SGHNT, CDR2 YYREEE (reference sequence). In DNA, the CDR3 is TGTGCCAGCAGCTGGGGACAGGGGGGCTACAATGAGCAGTTCTTC. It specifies CASSWGQGGYNEQFF.

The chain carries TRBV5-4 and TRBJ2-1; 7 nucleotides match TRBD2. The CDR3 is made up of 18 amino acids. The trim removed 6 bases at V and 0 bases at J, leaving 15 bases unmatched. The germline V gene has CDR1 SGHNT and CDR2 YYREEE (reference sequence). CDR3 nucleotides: TGTGCCAGCACGTCCCTAGCGGCCTCCCTGAGCTCCTACAATGAGCAGTTCTTC. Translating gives CASTSLAASLSSYNEQFF.

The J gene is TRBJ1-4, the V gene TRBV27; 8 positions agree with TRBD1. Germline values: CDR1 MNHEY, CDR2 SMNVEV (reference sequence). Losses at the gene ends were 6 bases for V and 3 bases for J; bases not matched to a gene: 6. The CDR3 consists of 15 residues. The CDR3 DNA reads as TGTGCCAGCAGAGGACAGGGAGCTTCTAATGAAAAACTGTTTTTT. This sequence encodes CASRGQGASNEKLFF.

Here the CDR3 reads CASGAGVLRYF. CDR3 sequence (DNA): TGTGCCAGCGGTGCGGGTGTCCTGCGGTATTTT. The chain joins TRBV7-2 to TRBJ2-3; D might be TRBD2 (5 bases). From germline, CDR1 is SGHTA and CDR2 FQGNSA. Trimming stripped 8 bases from V and 14 bases from J, with 17 bases between. CDR3 length: 11 amino acids. The full variable domain, in which reference TRBV7-2 and TRBJ2-3 provide the parts outside the CDR3, is GAGVSQSPSNKVTEKGKDVELRCDPISGHTALYWYRQSLGQGLEFLIYFQGNSAPDKSGLPSDRFSAERTGGSVSTLTIQRTQQEDSAVYLCASGAGVLRYFGPGTRLTVL.